These 16 T cell receptor beta chains share one sample of origin, sequenced in a study of T cell repertoires in cytomegalovirus infection. MiXCR was run by TCRdb on the reads, yielding one entry per CDR3 protein. The table records approximately 160,000 distinct CDR3 sequences, more than 15% of them present only once. The sequenced sample was CD8+ T cells from PBMCs. The receptors were gathered from a human donor in good health (CMV status not recorded). Some clones in this sample may be carry-over from other donors' samples.

This chain joins TRBV6-5 and TRBJ2-2, with no clear D. This CDR3 has 17 residues. V shed 0 bases and J shed 5 bases, with 16 bases lying between them. Germline values: CDR1 MNHEY, CDR2 SVGAGI. The CDR3 nucleotides are TGTGCCAGCAGTTACTCGAAACTTCCCCAAGGTACCGGGGAGCTGTTTTTT. This translates into CASSYSKLPQGTGELFF.

The rearrangement uses TRBV4-1 and TRBJ2-5, with D unresolved. Germline V CDR1 and CDR2: MGHRA, YSYEKL. V shed 1 base and J shed 5 bases, with 14 bases lying between them. The CDR3 loop spans 15 amino acids. CDR3 protein: CASSQVARESETQYF. The CDR3 nucleotides read TGCGCCAGCAGCCAAGTCGCGAGAGAGTCGGAGACCCAGTACTTC.

This clonotype was counted between two and nine times. This chain links TRBV28 with TRBJ1-2; possible D gene TRBD1, 5 bases. The CDR3 is 11 amino acids. Germline lookup yields CDR1 MDHEN and CDR2 SYDVKM. V was clipped by 5 bases and J by 4 bases, with 5 bases between them. The CDR3 nucleotides are TGTGCCAGCAGTGACAGCTATGGCTACACCTTC. Its protein is CASSDSYGYTF.

Many counts were recorded for this clonotype. The chain has TRBV28 and TRBJ2-1; tentatively, D is TRBD1 (6 bases). In germline, CDR1 is MDHEN, CDR2 SYDVKM. The V gene lost 3 bases and the J gene lost 5 bases, with 11 bases spanning the gap. The CDR3 has 14 residues. This chain's CDR3 is CASSFGQLNNEQFF. CDR3 sequence (DNA): TGTGCCAGCAGTTTTGGACAGCTCAACAATGAGCAGTTCTTC.

The chain carries TRBV28 and TRBJ2-5; the match to TRBD2 covers 9 bases. The V gene end was trimmed by 1 base and the J gene end by 2 bases; junction bases not matched to a gene: 5. The CDR3 runs 16 residues. Per germline, CDR1 MDHEN and CDR2 SYDVKM. CDR3 in amino acids: CASSLLAGEGQETQYF. The CDR3 DNA follows: TGTGCCAGCAGTTTATTAGCGGGAGAGGGGCAAGAGACCCAGTACTTC.

The chain recombines TRBV11-2 with TRBJ2-3; TRBD2 matches 11 bases. V lost 3 bases and J lost 6; bases outside the gene matches: 8. Germline lookup yields CDR1 SGHAT and CDR2 FQNNGV. This CDR3 spans 16 amino acids. The CDR3 nucleotides read TGTGCCAGCAGCTTGGGACTAGCGGCCCCGTCGGATACGCAGTATTTT. Its translation is CASSLGLAAPSDTQYF. The full variable domain, with the rest looked up from reference TRBV11-2 and TRBJ2-3, is EAGVAQSPRYKIIEKRQSVAFWCNPISGHATLYWYQQILGQGPKLLIQFQNNGVVDDSQLPKDRFSAERLKGVDSTLKIQPAKLEDSAVYLCASSLGLAAPSDTQYFGPGTRLTVL.

The chain uses TRBV11-2 and TRBJ2-3, with 11 bases that match TRBD2. CDR3 size: 15 residues. Germline V gene data show CDR1 as SGHAT and CDR2 as FQNNGV. J was trimmed by 6 bases and V by 2 bases; bases with no gene match: 4. The CDR3: CASSLLAGGADTQYF. CDR3 nucleotides: TGTGCCAGCAGCTTATTAGCGGGAGGGGCCGATACGCAGTATTTT.

This clonotype was seen a few times. J is TRBJ2-3 and V is TRBV14; 7 bases are a match to TRBD2. Germline lookup yields CDR1 SGHDN and CDR2 FVKESK. The CDR3 has 16 residues. Trimming took 4 bases from V and 0 from J; bases not matched to a gene: 7. The CDR3 nucleotides read TGTGCCAGCAGCCCGAGCGGGGCAATTAGCACAGATACGCAGTATTTT. Encoded protein: CASSPSGAISTDTQYF.

In its sample, this clonotype was seen once. This chain joins TRBV6-2 or TRBV6-3 and TRBJ2-1; D call uncertain. Trimming cost V 1 base and J 5 bases, with 3 bases left between them. The germline V gene has CDR1 MNHEY and CDR2 SVGEGT. The CDR3 has 12 amino acids. The CDR3 reads CASSYWDNEQFF. CDR3 coding DNA: TGTGCCAGCAGTTACTGGGACAATGAGCAGTTCTTC.

This clonotype has at least ten counts. The rearrangement uses TRBV4-1 and TRBJ1-1; a weak D match, TRBD1 (6 bases). The CDR3 runs 17 residues. Germline lookup yields CDR1 MGHRA and CDR2 YSYEKL. Trimming removed 0 bases from V and 6 bases from J, with 20 bases in between. CDR3 in amino acids: CASSQDRGLGKKAEAFF. The CDR3 coding sequence is TGCGCCAGCAGCCAAGACAGGGGATTGGGAAAAAAAGCTGAAGCTTTCTTT.

The V gene is TRBV19, the J gene TRBJ1-6; D not certain. The germline V gene has CDR1 LNHDA and CDR2 SQIVND (reference sequence). CDR3 length equals 13 residues. V was shortened by 3 bases and J by 7 bases, with 7 bases between the two germline ends. The CDR3 here is CASSINGNSPLHF. The CDR3 DNA reads TGTGCCAGTAGTATTAACGGGAATTCACCCCTCCACTTT.

The CDR3 coding sequence is TGTGCCAGCAGCGCGGACATCTGGGACACTGAAGCTTTCTTT. Translating gives CASSADIWDTEAFF. The V gene is TRBV7-2, the J gene TRBJ1-1; TRBD1 might be the D (5 bases). In germline, CDR1 is SGHTA, CDR2 FQGNSA. This CDR3 comprises 14 residues. V was clipped by 5 bases and J by 3 bases, with 13 bases between them.

This clonotype has more than one count but fewer than ten. The chain has TRBV25-1 and TRBJ2-7, with D possibly being TRBD1 (6 bases). There are 14 residues in the CDR3. Trimming pared 5 bases from V and 3 bases from J, leaving 14 bases between. Germline V lookup: CDR1 MGHDK, CDR2 SYGVNS. For the CDR3, the DNA is TGTGCCAGCAGTTCCGGGACAATCCGCTACGAGCAGTACTTC. Its protein product is CASSSGTIRYEQYF.

J is TRBJ1-1 and V is TRBV7-2, with unresolved D. The CDR3 has 14 amino acids. Germline loops: CDR1 SGHTA, CDR2 FQGNSA. Trimming stripped 4 bases from V and 0 bases from J, with 9 bases between. The DNA of the CDR3 is TGTGCCAGCAGCTCAGGTCCGTTGAACACTGAAGCTTTCTTT. Amino acid sequence: CASSSGPLNTEAFF.

A remark on this clonotype: The germline gene is not matched at one end of the junction; a read error may be the cause. J is TRBJ1-1 and V is TRBV7-9, with D uncertain. This CDR3 comprises 14 residues. CDR1 is SEHNR and CDR2 is FQNEAQ in the germline V gene (reference sequence). For the CDR3, the DNA is TGTGCCAGCAGCTTAGTCAGCGGGAACACTAAAGCTTTCTTT. Its protein is CASSLVSGNTKAFF.

This clonotype showed up just a few times. The chain is built from TRBV28 and TRBJ2-3; D unclear. CDR1 and CDR2 (germline): MDHEN, SYDVKM. CDR3 length: 14 amino acids. V lost 7 bases to trimming and J lost 2 bases, with 13 bases between them. The CDR3 loop is CASIRAGNTDTQYF. In DNA form, the CDR3 reads TGTGCCAGCATCCGGGCAGGAAACACAGATACGCAGTATTTT.